Described below is a single T cell receptor beta chain sequence and its context. This CDR3 has 12 amino acids. The germline gives CDR1 MDHEN, CDR2 SYDVKM. V was pared by 3 bases and J by 3 bases, with 6 bases between. Per the original methods: Reference gene primer amplification in the assay estimated nucleated cell counts. The repertoire was sequenced with immunoSEQ multiplex PCR; TCRdb's copy has only in-frame clones and lacks some. Clone size and the V and J calls come from that table; the DNA yielded D and trimming. The data contain tens of thousands of clones, roughly 90% of them singletons. The data belong to a study of blood T cell repertoires in COVID-19. Study summary: Some COVID-19 samples were acute and others convalescent; all came from the United States, Italy and Spain. Sample material is recorded as cDNA or gDNA derived from T cells, B-cell-depleted T cells, or PBMCs.

The sequenced sample consisted of peripheral blood. This TCR was sampled from a human donor in a cohort sampled during active COVID-19. The chain is built from TRBV28 and TRBJ2-7; a possible D gene is TRBD1 (6 bases). The CDR3 DNA reads as TGTGCCAGCAGTTTCAGGGGCTACGAGCAGTACTTC. This sequence encodes CASSFRGYEQYF. The whole variable domain, filled in from reference TRBV28 and TRBJ2-7, reads DVKVTQSSRYLVKRTGEKVFLECVQDMDHENMFWYRQDPGLGLRLIYFSYDVKMKEKGDIPEGYSVSREKKERFSLILESASTNQTSMYLCASSFRGYEQYFGPGTRLTVT.